These 23 T cell receptor beta chains were all obtained from the same sample, sequenced in a study of blood T cell repertoires in COVID-19. Here immunoSEQ multiplex PCR was the method, and the copy in TCRdb shows in-frame clones only, minus some. Of more than 200,000 clones in the sample, approximately 80% were seen once. Specimen: peripheral blood. These receptors came from a man in his sixties with acute or convalescent COVID-19.

This chain links TRBV6-5 with TRBJ2-5; TRBD2 aligns across 9 bases. This CDR3 has 14 amino acids. V lost 11 bases to trimming and J lost 5 bases; unmatched junction nucleotides: 12. The V gene's germline CDR1 is MNHEY and CDR2 SVGAGI. The CDR3 sequence is CAPWLGLAPETQYF. The DNA for the CDR3 is TGTGCCCCCTGGCTGGGACTAGCACCCGAGACCCAGTACTTC.

This clone appeared a single time. The J gene is TRBJ1-2, the V gene TRBV28; 11 nucleotides match TRBD1. Germline-derived CDR1 and CDR2 are MDHEN and SYDVKM. J gave up 8 bases and V 8 bases, and 13 bases lay outside the gene matches. The length of the CDR3 is 15 residues. The CDR3 DNA is TGTGCCAGCCGCCCCCCCGGGACAGGGGGAGGCGGCTACACCTTC. Residues: CASRPPGTGGGGYTF.

This clone occurred a few times. The CDR3 loop is CASSLEGLGGQGLFF. The CDR3 DNA follows: TGTGCCAGCAGTTTAGAGGGTCTTGGCGGTCAAGGGCTGTTTTTT. The chain uses TRBV27 and TRBJ2-2; D might be TRBD2 (5 bases). Trimming pared 2 bases from V and 13 bases from J, leaving 20 bases between. Germline CDR1 is MNHEY and CDR2 is SMNVEV (reference sequence). The CDR3 extends over 15 amino acids.

This clone came up a few times. The V and J genes are TRBV3-1 (or the pseudogene TRBV3-2) and TRBJ2-5; a possible D gene is TRBD2 (5 bases). V was trimmed by 10 bases and J by 5 bases, leaving 20 bases between them. CDR3 length equals 14 residues. CDR1 is LGHDT and CDR2 is YNNKEL in the germline V gene (reference sequence). The CDR3 loop reads CATETGSRGETQYF. The CDR3 DNA reads TGTGCCACCGAAACGGGGTCCCGAGGGGAGACCCAGTACTTC.

V is TRBV7-3 and J is TRBJ2-1; TRBD2 matches 7 bases. The junction had 9 bases not matched to a gene; V was cut back by 5 bases and J by 5 bases. CDR1 and CDR2 (germline): SGHTA, FQGTGA. CDR3 length equals 15 residues. The CDR3 loop reads CASSPPGGSHNEQFF. The CDR3 region has the DNA TGTGCCAGCAGCCCCCCGGGCGGGAGTCACAATGAGCAGTTCTTC. Full variable domain (rest looked up from reference TRBV7-3 and TRBJ2-1): GAGVSQTPSNKVTEKGKYVELRCDPISGHTALYWYRQSLGQGPEFLIYFQGTGAADDSGLPNDRFFAVRPEGSVSTLKIQRTERGDSAVYLCASSPPGGSHNEQFFGPGTRLTVL.

The chain is built from TRBV7-9 and TRBJ1-1; D is ambiguous. The CDR3 is 15 residues long. CDR1 and CDR2 (germline): SEHNR, FQNEAQ (reference sequence). V lost 2 bases, J lost 2 bases, and 12 bases lay in between. CDR3 sequence reads: CASSLILRGNTEAFF. The CDR3 DNA follows: TGTGCCAGCAGCTTAATACTCCGGGGTAACACTGAAGCTTTCTTT.

This chain connects TRBV6-1 to TRBJ1-2; 9 bases align to TRBD1. J lost 4 bases, V lost 3 bases, and 9 bases had no gene match. The CDR3 totals 16 residues. Germline V gives CDR1 MNHNS, CDR2 SASEGT. CDR3: CASSDQFPGQGYGYTF. The CDR3 region has the DNA TGTGCCAGCAGTGATCAATTTCCGGGACAGGGCTATGGCTACACCTTC.

J is TRBJ2-4 and V is TRBV6-9; a possible D gene is TRBD2 (6 bases). The ends were cut back, 4 bases at V and 0 bases at J, with 28 bases in the middle. This CDR3 is 21 amino acids long. CDR1 is MNHGY, CDR2 SVAAGI, per germline. The CDR3 sequence is CASSSGDEACEALLAKNIQYF. The CDR3 region has the DNA TGTGCCAGCAGTTCGGGGGATGAGGCCTGTGAGGCCTTGCTAGCCAAAAACATTCAGTACTTC.

The rearrangement uses TRBV11-2 and TRBJ1-1; 9 bases map to TRBD1. This CDR3 has 14 residues. V gave up 5 bases and J gave up 1 base; unmatched junction bases: 2. Germline values: CDR1 SGHAT, CDR2 FQNNGV. CDR3 nucleotide sequence: TGTGCCAGCAGCACGGGACAGGGGAACACTGAAGCTTTCTTT. This translates into CASSTGQGNTEAFF.

Only a few counts were recorded for this clone. The rearrangement uses TRBV2 and TRBJ1-2; 10 nucleotides line up with TRBD1. V lost 7 bases to trimming and J lost 8 bases; unmatched junction nucleotides: 10. Germline V gene lookup returns CDR1 SNHLY and CDR2 FYNNEI. The CDR3 sequence is 14 residues long. This CDR3 is CASNRPDRGYGYTF. As DNA, the CDR3 is TGTGCCAGCAACAGACCGGACAGGGGGTACGGCTACACCTTC.

The V and J genes are TRBV5-1 and TRBJ2-7, with 10 bases lining up with TRBD1. The V gene end was trimmed by 4 bases and the J gene end by 3 bases; junction bases not matched to a gene: 16. The CDR3 runs 18 residues. Germline assignment: CDR1 SGHRS and CDR2 YFSETQ. The CDR3 is CASSPGTGEGQRSYEQYF. Here the CDR3 DNA reads TGCGCCAGCAGCCCGGGGACAGGGGAAGGACAAAGGAGCTACGAGCAGTACTTC.

CDR3 coding DNA: TGTGCCAGCAGCCGCAGTCTAGTTACTGGAAACACCATATATTTT. Translated, it gives CASSRSLVTGNTIYF. The V and J genes are TRBV5-4 and TRBJ1-3; D unresolved. In germline, CDR1 is SGHNT, CDR2 YYREEE (reference sequence). The CDR3 spans 15 residues. Trimming pared 4 bases from V and 2 bases from J, leaving 13 bases between.

The V and J genes are TRBV27 and TRBJ2-6; 10 bases align to TRBD2. This CDR3 has 19 amino acids. Unmatched junction bases numbered 8, after V lost 2 bases and J lost 1 base. Germline V CDR1 and CDR2: MNHEY, SMNVEV (reference sequence). The CDR3 DNA reads as TGTGCCAGCAGTTTAATATGGGGTAGCGGGGGGTCTGGGGCCAACGTCCTGACTTTC. Translated, it gives CASSLIWGSGGSGANVLTF.

The chain couples TRBV6-2 or TRBV6-3 to TRBJ2-1, with 7 bases that match TRBD2. The V gene's germline CDR1 is MNHEY and CDR2 SVGEGT. With 4 bases clipped from V and 0 bases from J, the junction kept 6 bases outside the gene matches. This CDR3 region has 16 residues. The CDR3 DNA reads TGTGCCAGCAGTTCCCTTAGCGGGTTCTCCTACAATGAGCAGTTCTTC. Translating it yields CASSSLSGFSYNEQFF.

This chain uses TRBV6-5 with TRBJ1-3, with 7 bases lining up with TRBD1. Germline V gives CDR1 MNHEY, CDR2 SVGAGI. The ends lost 3 bases at V and 4 bases at J; junction bases unmatched: 9. The CDR3 spans 16 residues. As DNA, the CDR3 is TGTGCCAGCAGTTATCAGCCACAGGGGCGAGGAAACACCATATATTTT. Translated, it gives CASSYQPQGRGNTIYF.

Comment on this clone: In the same sample, other DNA sequences code for this CDR3. This chain links TRBV18 with TRBJ1-5; D might be TRBD1 (5 bases). V dropped 3 bases and J dropped 5 bases, with 8 bases sitting between them. The length of the CDR3 is 13 residues. Germline V gene lookup returns CDR1 KGHSH and CDR2 LQKENI. The CDR3 sequence is CASSPQGDQPQHF. The CDR3 DNA reads TGTGCCAGCTCACCGCAGGGTGATCAGCCCCAGCATTTT.

This sequence joins TRBV28 and TRBJ1-5; no clear D. V was pared by 1 base and J by 7 bases, with 5 bases between. Germline lookup yields CDR1 MDHEN and CDR2 SYDVKM. The CDR3 is made up of 12 amino acids. CDR3 loop: CASSLYRQPQHF. The CDR3 nucleotides read TGTGCCAGCAGTTTATATAGACAGCCCCAGCATTTT.

A word on this clone: This may arise from a read error, as a much more abundant clone is one base away. The sample contains more than one DNA sequence encoding this CDR3. The V and J genes are TRBV6-5 and TRBJ1-1; no firm D call. Germline assignment: CDR1 MNHEY and CDR2 SVGAGI. The length of the CDR3 is 13 residues. Trimming removed 6 bases from V and 1 base from J, with 9 bases in between. The CDR3 region is CASSRRGNTEAFF. The CDR3 DNA sequence: TGTGCCAGCAGCCGACGGGGGAACACTGAAGCTTTCTTT.

This clone was counted a few times. V is TRBV5-4 and J is TRBJ2-7; 11 bases line up with TRBD2. The CDR3 loop spans 15 amino acids. V was clipped by 5 bases and J by 2 bases; unmatched bases: 6. Germline V gene lookup returns CDR1 SGHNT and CDR2 YYREEE (reference sequence). As DNA, the CDR3 is TGTGCCAGCAGATCGGGGACTAGCGGTACCTACGAGCAGTACTTC. It specifies CASRSGTSGTYEQYF. Full variable domain (missing parts from reference TRBV5-4 and TRBJ2-7): ETGVTQSPTHLIKTRGQQVTLRCSSQSGHNTVSWYQQALGQGPQFIFQYYREEENGRGNFPPRFSGLQFPNYSSELNVNALELDDSALYLCASRSGTSGTYEQYFGPGTRLTVT.

The chain couples TRBV11-1 to TRBJ2-1; 9 bases fit TRBD1. V gave up 3 bases and J gave up 6 bases; unmatched junction bases: 9. The germline gives CDR1 SGHAT, CDR2 FQDESV (reference sequence). The CDR3 extends over 16 amino acids. CDR3 nucleotides: TGTGCCAGCAGCTTGATAGGGACAGGGCGAGGCAATGAGCAGTTCTTC. It encodes CASSLIGTGRGNEQFF.

V gene TRBV11-2 combines with J gene TRBJ2-3; tentative D call: TRBD1 (5 bases). V shed 0 bases and J shed 8 bases, with 18 bases lying between them. The CDR3 runs to 16 residues. From germline, CDR1 is SGHAT and CDR2 FQNNGV. The CDR3 loop reads CASSLDTTSKGRTQYF. DNA for the CDR3: TGTGCCAGCAGCTTAGATACGACTTCCAAGGGGCGTACGCAGTATTTT.

The chain is built from TRBV15 and TRBJ2-7; 9 nucleotides agree with TRBD1. The CDR3 runs to 13 residues. Germline V CDR1 and CDR2: LNHNV, YYDKDF (reference sequence). V lost 1 base to trimming and J lost 7 bases; unmatched junction nucleotides: 2. In DNA form, the CDR3 reads TGTGCCACCAGCAGAGGACAGGGGGGGGAGCAGTACTTC. Its translation is CATSRGQGGEQYF.

The J gene is TRBJ1-3, the V gene TRBV7-2, with TRBD1 matching 9 bases. V shed 4 bases, J shed 0 bases, and the junction held 4 bases outside the gene matches. This CDR3 has 16 amino acids. Germline-derived CDR1 and CDR2 are SGHTA and FQGNSA. This chain's CDR3 is CASSSSTGGSGNTIYF. CDR3 sequence (DNA): TGTGCCAGCAGCTCCTCGACAGGGGGCTCTGGAAACACCATATATTTT.